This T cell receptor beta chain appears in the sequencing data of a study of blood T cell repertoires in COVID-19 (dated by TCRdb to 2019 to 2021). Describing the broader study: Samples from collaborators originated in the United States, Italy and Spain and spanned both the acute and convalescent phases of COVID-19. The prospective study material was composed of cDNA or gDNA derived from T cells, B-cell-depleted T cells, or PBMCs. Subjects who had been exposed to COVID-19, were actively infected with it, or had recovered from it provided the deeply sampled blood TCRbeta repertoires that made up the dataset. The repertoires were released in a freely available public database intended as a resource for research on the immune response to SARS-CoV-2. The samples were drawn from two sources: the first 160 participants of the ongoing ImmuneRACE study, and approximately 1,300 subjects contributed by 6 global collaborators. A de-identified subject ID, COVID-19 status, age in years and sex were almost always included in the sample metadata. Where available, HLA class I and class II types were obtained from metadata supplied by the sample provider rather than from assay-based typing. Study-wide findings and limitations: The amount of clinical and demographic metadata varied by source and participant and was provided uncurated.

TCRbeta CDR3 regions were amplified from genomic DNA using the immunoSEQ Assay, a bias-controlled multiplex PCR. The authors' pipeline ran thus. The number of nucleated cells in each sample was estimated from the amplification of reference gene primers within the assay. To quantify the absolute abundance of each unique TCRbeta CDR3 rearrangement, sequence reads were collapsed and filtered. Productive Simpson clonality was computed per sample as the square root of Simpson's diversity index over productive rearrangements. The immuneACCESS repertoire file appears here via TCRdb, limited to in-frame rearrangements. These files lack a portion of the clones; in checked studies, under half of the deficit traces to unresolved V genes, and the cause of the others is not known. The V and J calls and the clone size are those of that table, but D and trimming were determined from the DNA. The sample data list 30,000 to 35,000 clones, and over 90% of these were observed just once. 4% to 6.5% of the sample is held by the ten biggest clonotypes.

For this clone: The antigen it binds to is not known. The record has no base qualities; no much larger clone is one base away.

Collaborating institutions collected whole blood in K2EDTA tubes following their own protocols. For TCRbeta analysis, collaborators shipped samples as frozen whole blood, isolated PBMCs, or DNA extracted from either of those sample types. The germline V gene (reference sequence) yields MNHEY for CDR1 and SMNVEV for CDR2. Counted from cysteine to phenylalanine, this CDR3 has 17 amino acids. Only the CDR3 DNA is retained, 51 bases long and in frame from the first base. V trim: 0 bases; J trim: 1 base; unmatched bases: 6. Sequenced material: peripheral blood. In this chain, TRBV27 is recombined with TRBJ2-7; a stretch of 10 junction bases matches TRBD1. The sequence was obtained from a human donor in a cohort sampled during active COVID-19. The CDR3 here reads CASSLSSLDRGSYEQYF. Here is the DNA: TGTGCCAGCAGTTTATCTAGTCTGGACAGGGGGTCCTACGAGCAGTACTTC.